This is a list of T cell receptor beta chains from one sample in a study of blood T cell repertoires in COVID-19. Assay: immunoSEQ multiplex PCR; the TCRdb copy retains only in-frame clones and omits some. In the table there are approximately 300,000 clones, about 89% of which are singletons. Sequencing used peripheral blood. These TCRs come from a man aged 35 to 55 with acute or convalescent COVID-19. Both conserved end residues are part of each CDR3. A D gene is named only where the DNA matches it firmly. Clone sizes are given selectively: once, few, many, or a class where the clone is expanded.

.	TRBV11-2	.	TRBJ1-1	TGTGCCAGCAGCTTAGGGTTAACCGGAGACACTGAAGCTTTCTTT	CASSLGLTGDTEAFF
.	TRBV7-2	.	TRBJ2-3	TGTGCCAGCAGCCCCCGACAACAAATCATCACAGATACGCAGTATTTT	CASSPRQQIITDTQYF
.	TRBV7-6	.	TRBJ1-3	TGTGCCAGCAGCTTGAGGGAGTCTGGAAACACCATATATTTT	CASSLRESGNTIYF
.	TRBV4-1	.	TRBJ1-1	TGCGCCAGCAGCCAAGAATGGTATAGGAGGACTGAAGCTTTCTTT	CASSQEWYRRTEAFF
.	TRBV5-1	TRBD1	TRBJ1-5	TGCGCCAGCAGCATCAATACAGGGGAGAATCAGCCCCAGCATTTT	CASSINTGENQPQHF
few	TRBV19	TRBD1	TRBJ1-1	TGTGCCAGTAGTAAAGGGGGCGAGGGCACTGAAGCTTTCTTT	CASSKGGEGTEAFF
.	TRBV6-1	.	TRBJ1-2	TGTGCCAGCAGTGACAGGGGATGGACTGGCTACACCTTC	CASSDRGWTGYTF
.	TRBV2	.	TRBJ2-7	TGTGCCAGCCGACCGATACGGGGCTCCTACGAGCAGTACTTC	CASRPIRGSYEQYF
.	TRBV5-6	TRBD1	TRBJ1-2	TGTGCCAGCAGGGACAGGGCCAGCGGCTACACCTTC	CASRDRASGYTF
.	TRBV30	TRBD1	TRBJ1-3	TGTGCCTGGACGACAGGGACTGGAAACACCATATATTTT	CAWTTGTGNTIYF
.	TRBV6-5	TRBD1	TRBJ2-5	TGTGCCAGCAGCTCCACAGGGGCCCTCCAAGAGACCCAGTACTTC	CASSSTGALQETQYF
.	TRBV7-2	TRBD1	TRBJ1-6	TGTGCCAGCAGCGCGGTACAGGGGAAGAATTCACCCCTCCACTTT	CASSAVQGKNSPLHF
.	TRBV18	.	TRBJ1-1	TGTGCCAGCTCACCGTACGGCGGGAACACTGAAGCTTTCTTT	CASSPYGGNTEAFF
.	TRBV5-6	.	TRBJ1-4	TGTGCCAGCAGCTTGGGGGCCTCGCGCGGGGAAAAACTGTTTTTT	CASSLGASRGEKLFF
.	TRBV5-6	TRBD1	TRBJ2-7	TGTGCCAGCAGCTTGGTTCCCACAGGGGTCGAGCAGTACTTC	CASSLVPTGVEQYF
.	TRBV12-5	.	TRBJ2-1	TGTGCTAGTGGTTTGGGGCACACAAGTGAGCAGTTCTTC	CASGLGHTSEQFF
.	TRBV2	.	TRBJ2-2	TGTGCCAGCAACCCAAAGGCGCGGGGCGCAAACACCGGGGAGCTGTTTTTT	CASNPKARGANTGELFF
.	TRBV2	.	TRBJ1-1	TGTGCCAGCAGTGAAACTGCCGCCGGCACTGAAGCTTTCTTT	CASSETAAGTEAFF
.	TRBV10-3	.	TRBJ2-7	TGTGCCATCAGTGTCGCGCCCTCCTACGAGCAGTACTTC	CAISVAPSYEQYF
.	TRBV12-5	.	TRBJ1-1	TGTGCTAGTGGTTTAAGCGGGAACACTGAAGCTTTCTTT	CASGLSGNTEAFF
few	TRBV20-1	.	TRBJ2-1	TGCAGTCTGAGGATGAACAATGAGCAGTTCTTC	CSLRMNNEQFF
.	TRBV6-4	.	TRBJ2-1	TGTGCCAGCAGTGACGGGACACACAATGAGCAGTTCTTC	CASSDGTHNEQFF
.	TRBV6-4	TRBD1	TRBJ1-1	TGTGCCAGCACTGACCGACAGGGGGAAGCTTTCTTT	CASTDRQGEAFF
.	TRBV12-3/TRBV12-4	TRBD1	TRBJ1-2	TGTGCCAGCAGCGAACAGGGGGTCTATGGCTACACCTTC	CASSEQGVYGYTF
.	TRBV5-1	.	TRBJ1-2	TGCGCCAGCAGCTCCGGGACTCCTCCGCGAAACTATGGCTACACCTTC	CASSSGTPPRNYGYTF
.	TRBV2	TRBD1	TRBJ2-1	TGTGCCAGCAGGGGGGGACAGGTCGGGAATGAGCAGTTCTTC	CASRGGQVGNEQFF
.	TRBV14	.	TRBJ1-6	TGTGCCAGCAGCCAAGTAACTCGTAACTCACCCCTCCACTTT	CASSQVTRNSPLHF
.	TRBV11-2	.	TRBJ1-1	TGTGCCAGCAGCCCCCCGAGTGAAGCTTTCTTT	CASSPPSEAFF
.	TRBV18	.	TRBJ2-3	TGTGCCAGCTCACCACGCTACGGGATTAACACAGATACGCAGTATTTT	CASSPRYGINTDTQYF
.	TRBV6-1	.	TRBJ1-2	TGTGCCAGCAGCACTCAGGGGAACTATGGCTACACCTTC	CASSTQGNYGYTF
.	TRBV18	.	TRBJ1-6	TGTGCCAGCTCACCACCCCAGAGGTTTCCGGGGGAGAATTCACCCCTCCACTTT	CASSPPQRFPGENSPLHF
.	TRBV9	TRBD1	TRBJ1-1	TGTGCCAGCAGCGTAGGAGTAGGGGGCGGCACTGAAGCTTTCTTT	CASSVGVGGGTEAFF
.	TRBV7-9	.	TRBJ1-2	TGTGCCAGCAGCTTAGATTCAGGGTATGATGGCTACACCTTC	CASSLDSGYDGYTF
.	TRBV7-9	.	TRBJ2-2	TGTGCCAGCAGTACTAGGGGGAGGGCGAAAACGAACACCGGGGAGCTGTTTTTT	CASSTRGRAKTNTGELFF
few	TRBV6-5	TRBD1	TRBJ1-4	TGTGCCAGCTGGGACAGCGGAGCTAATGAAAAACTGTTTTTT	CASWDSGANEKLFF
.	TRBV5-1	TRBD1	TRBJ1-1	TGCGCCAGCAGCGACCCCGGACAGGCAACCATTATGAACACTGAAGCTTTCTTT	CASSDPGQATIMNTEAFF
.	TRBV19	.	TRBJ2-1	TGTGCCAGTAGTCCAGGGAATTACAATGAGCAGTTCTTC	CASSPGNYNEQFF
.	TRBV2	TRBD1	TRBJ1-5	TGTGCCAGCAGTGGAATGGGACAGGGGGGAGGTCAGCCCCAGCATTTT	CASSGMGQGGGQPQHF
.	TRBV5-1	.	TRBJ1-2	TGCGCCAGCAGCTCGGTGGCTCTAGGAAACTATGGCTACACCTTC	CASSSVALGNYGYTF
.	TRBV6-5	TRBD1	TRBJ1-1	TGTGCCAGCAGTACTGACAGGGGATACACTGAAGCTTTCTTT	CASSTDRGYTEAFF
.	TRBV20-1	.	TRBJ1-2	TGCAGTGCTAAGGAGGACTATGGCTACACCTTC	CSAKEDYGYTF
.	TRBV9	TRBD1	TRBJ1-1	TGTGCCAGCAGCGTAGTAGAATTGGGACAGGGGGCGAAAAACACTGAAGCTTTCTTT	CASSVVELGQGAKNTEAFF
.	TRBV15	TRBD1	TRBJ2-7	TGTGCCACCAGCAGAGGAAGACAGGGGGCCTACGAGCAGTACTTC	CATSRGRQGAYEQYF
.	TRBV19	.	TRBJ1-2	TGTGCCAGTAGTATTCGGGACCGGGGGGAATATGGCTACACCTTC	CASSIRDRGEYGYTF
.	TRBV19	.	TRBJ1-2	TGTGCCAGTAGTATAGGGGCAGGCGATGGCTACACCTTC	CASSIGAGDGYTF